This TCR beta chain was identified during a study of control samples from healthy donors and cancer patients. The V gene's germline CDR1 is MNHEY and CDR2 SVGAGI. V was pared by 11 bases and J by 3 bases, with 21 bases between. The CDR3 is made up of 15 amino acids. Libraries were prepared by immunoSEQ multiplex PCR; TCRdb keeps only in-frame clonotypes and omits some of them. The profile shows hundreds of thousands of clones, roughly 80% of them singletons. The sequenced sample consisted of PBMCs. The clonotype was recovered from a woman aged 55-69 years with lung cancer. The rearrangement links TRBV6-5 to TRBJ2-3; possibly TRBD2 for D (6 bases). The CDR3 sequence: CAASSGDWDTDTQYF. Here the CDR3 DNA reads TGTGCCGCCTCTTCGGGAGATTGGGATACAGATACGCAGTATTTT.